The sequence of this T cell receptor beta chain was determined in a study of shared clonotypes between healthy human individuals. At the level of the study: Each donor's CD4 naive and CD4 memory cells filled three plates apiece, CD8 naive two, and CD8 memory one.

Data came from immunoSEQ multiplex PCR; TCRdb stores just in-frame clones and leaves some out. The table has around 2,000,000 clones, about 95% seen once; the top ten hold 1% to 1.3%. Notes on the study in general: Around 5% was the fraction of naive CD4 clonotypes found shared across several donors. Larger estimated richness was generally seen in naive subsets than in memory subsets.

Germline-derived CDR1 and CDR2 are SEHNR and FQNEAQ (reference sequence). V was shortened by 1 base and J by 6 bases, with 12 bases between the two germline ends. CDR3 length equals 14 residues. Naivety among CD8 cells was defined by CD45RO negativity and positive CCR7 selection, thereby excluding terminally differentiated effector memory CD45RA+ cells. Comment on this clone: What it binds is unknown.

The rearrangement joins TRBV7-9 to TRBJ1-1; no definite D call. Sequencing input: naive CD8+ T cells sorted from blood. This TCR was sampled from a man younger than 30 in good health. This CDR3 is CASSLGPSEAEAFF. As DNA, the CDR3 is TGTGCCAGCAGCTTAGGGCCTTCAGAGGCTGAAGCTTTCTTT.